In this sample, the clone carrying this T cell receptor (beta chain) turned up many times. Its specificity is unknown. This CDR3 comprises 15 residues. Germline V lookup: CDR1 MDHEN, CDR2 SYDVKM. Trimming took 3 bases from V and 0 from J, leaving 9 bases between them. The data belong to a study of CD8 T cells in ankylosing spondylitis. Study observations and caveats: For ankylosing spondylitis blood, a TCR beta motif of seven to nine highly homologous variants appeared characteristic. Some of the motif variants had earlier been found in reactive arthritis patients' fluid and blood. Disease-linked clones reportedly showed significant enrichment in matched ankylosing spondylitis synovial fluid. CD8+ disease-linked clones were present at relatively low frequencies in blood.

A quantitative 5'-RACE method, one with molecular barcodes, was used to make TCR beta libraries. TCRdb fed the 5' RACE reads into MiXCR, producing one record per CDR3 protein. The data contain more than 500,000 distinct CDR3 sequences, approximately 5.3% of them singletons. Sequencing was done on a sample of blood, either unsorted or a sorted T cell fraction (not recorded which). The rearrangement uses TRBV28 and TRBJ1-5; tentatively, D is TRBD1 (5 bases). This clonotype was obtained from a male donor with ankylosing spondylitis. This CDR3 reads CASSLWTYSNQPQHF. CDR3 coding DNA: TGTGCCAGCAGTTTGTGGACATATAGCAATCAGCCCCAGCATTTT.